Each of the 4 T cell receptor beta chains below was sequenced from the same sample in a study of cytomegalovirus exposure and HLA in healthy donors. The PCR was carried out with 60 Vbeta primers and 13 Jbeta primers. The table came from immunoSEQ multiplex PCR; TCRdb's copy has only in-frame clones and leaves some out. The sample lists more than 200,000 clones; roughly 85% were seen once. Sequences were obtained from PBMCs. The receptors were gathered from a young man in good health and CMV-seronegative.

Only one count was recorded for this clone. The chain combines TRBV18 with TRBJ2-5; TRBD2 is a possible D gene (6 bases). There are 14 residues in the CDR3. Germline V lookup: CDR1 KGHSH, CDR2 LQKENI. Trimming took off 1 base at V and 2 bases at J, with 8 bases between the two ends. DNA of the CDR3: TGTGCCAGCTCACCACTGGAGGGGCAAGAGACCCAGTACTTC. Encoded protein: CASSPLEGQETQYF.

V and J are TRBV15 and TRBJ2-1; TRBD2 is a possible D gene (6 bases). This CDR3 region has 15 residues. CDR1 LNHNV and CDR2 YYDKDF come from the germline V gene (reference sequence). V was pared by 1 base and J by 0 bases, with 7 bases between. The CDR3 DNA reads TGTGCCACCAGCAGAGGGAGGGTCTCCTACAATGAGCAGTTCTTC. As protein: CATSRGRVSYNEQFF.

The table lists this clone with a count of one. The chain combines TRBV11-2 with TRBJ1-6; the D is unclear. Trimming removed 3 bases at V and 8 bases at J, with 8 bases between. The CDR3 has 13 residues. Germline CDR1 and CDR2: SGHAT and FQNNGV. The CDR3 coding sequence is TGTGCCAGCAGCTTCGACTGGGATTCACCCCTCCACTTT. It translates to CASSFDWDSPLHF.

This chain links TRBV9 with TRBJ2-7; maybe TRBD2 (6 bases). V lost 2 bases, J lost 6 bases, and 18 bases lay in between. CDR1 and CDR2 (germline): SGDLS, YYNGEE. This CDR3 comprises 15 residues. The CDR3 reads CASSVGGGLPSEQYF. CDR3 DNA sequence: TGTGCCAGCAGCGTCGGTGGAGGGCTCCCCTCCGAGCAGTACTTC.